The 8 T cell receptor beta chains below come from one sample, sequenced in a study of response to subunit inactivated influenza vaccine. Using its own MiXCR run on the RT-PCR reads, TCRdb lists one record per CDR3 protein. The sample yields fewer than 250,000 distinct CDR3 sequences, approximately 15% seen once. Sequencing used CD8+ T cells sorted from PBMCs, obtained 5 days after vaccination. Receptors were obtained from a man aged 50 or older who received an inactivated influenza vaccine.

At least ten counts were recorded for this clonotype. This rearrangement joins TRBV28 to TRBJ2-7; D uncertain. The germline V and J ends were trimmed by 5 bases and 3 bases, with 20 bases remaining between them. Germline lookup yields CDR1 MDHEN and CDR2 SYDVKM. CDR3 length: 16 amino acids. CDR3 in DNA: TGTGCCAGCAGTCCACCCCTCGAAGGGCTCAACTACGAGCAGTACTTC. Amino acid sequence: CASSPPLEGLNYEQYF.

This clonotype was counted between two and nine times. The rearrangement joins TRBV6-2 or TRBV6-3 to TRBJ2-5; 10 bases align to TRBD1. The V gene end was trimmed by 4 bases and the J gene end by 2 bases; junction bases not matched to a gene: 10. This CDR3 has 17 amino acids. Germline V gene data show CDR1 as MNHEY and CDR2 as SVGEGT. DNA of the CDR3: TGTGCCAGCAGTTGGACCTTGGGACAGGGGCCACAAGAGACCCAGTACTTC. The encoded protein is CASSWTLGQGPQETQYF.

This clonotype appeared a few times. The chain has TRBV5-1 and TRBJ2-7, with 8 bases identical to TRBD1. V dropped 4 bases and J dropped 3; count of bases not matched to a gene: 9. Germline CDR1 and CDR2: SGHRS and YFSETQ. The CDR3 covers 15 residues. The CDR3 is CASSPSWTGIYEQYF. CDR3 DNA sequence: TGCGCCAGCAGCCCCTCCTGGACAGGGATCTACGAGCAGTACTTC.

This clonotype was seen only a few times. V usage is TRBV20-1 and J usage is TRBJ2-7; D is tentatively TRBD1 or TRBD2 (6 bases each). Trimming stripped 1 base from V and 5 bases from J, with 15 bases between. The CDR3 covers 14 residues. In germline, CDR1 is DFQATT, CDR2 SNEGSKA (reference sequence). CDR3 DNA sequence: TGCAGTGCTAGAGCACTTAGGGGGGCAAACGAGCAGTACTTC. Amino acids: CSARALRGANEQYF.

The genes are TRBV11-1 and TRBJ2-3; 8 nucleotides align to TRBD2. V was clipped by 5 bases and J by 8 bases; unmatched bases: 9. The V gene's germline CDR1 is SGHAT and CDR2 FQDESV (reference sequence). The CDR3 length is 14 residues. Here the CDR3 DNA reads TGTGCCAGCAGCCCGGACGGGGGGGCTGTTACGCAGTATTTT. Translating gives CASSPDGGAVTQYF.

This chain links TRBV27 with TRBJ2-1; maybe TRBD2 (6 bases). Per germline, CDR1 MNHEY and CDR2 SMNVEV (reference sequence). Trimming stripped 5 bases from V and 5 bases from J, with 16 bases between. This CDR3 is 15 amino acids long. The CDR3 nucleotides read TGTGCCAGCAGTGCCTTCCGGGGGTCGAACAATGAGCAGTTCTTC. It translates to CASSAFRGSNNEQFF.

The table lists this clonotype with a few counts. This sequence joins TRBV6-5 and TRBJ2-7; possible D gene TRBD2, 5 bases. CDR3 size: 15 residues. V shed 0 bases and J shed 7 bases, with 16 bases lying between them. Per germline, CDR1 MNHEY and CDR2 SVGAGI. CDR3 coding DNA: TGTGCCAGCAGTTACTCGACGGGTACCCCGGGGGAGCAGTACTTC. It specifies CASSYSTGTPGEQYF.

This clonotype was recorded a few times. The CDR3 loop reads CASSLGRLRGGETQYF. The CDR3 DNA follows: TGTGCCAGCAGCTTAGGGAGACTTAGAGGTGGAGAGACCCAGTACTTC. The genes are TRBV11-2 and TRBJ2-5; no reliable D call. The CDR3 runs 16 residues. Germline lookup yields CDR1 SGHAT and CDR2 FQNNGV. Trimming took off 1 base at V and 4 bases at J, with 16 bases between the two ends.